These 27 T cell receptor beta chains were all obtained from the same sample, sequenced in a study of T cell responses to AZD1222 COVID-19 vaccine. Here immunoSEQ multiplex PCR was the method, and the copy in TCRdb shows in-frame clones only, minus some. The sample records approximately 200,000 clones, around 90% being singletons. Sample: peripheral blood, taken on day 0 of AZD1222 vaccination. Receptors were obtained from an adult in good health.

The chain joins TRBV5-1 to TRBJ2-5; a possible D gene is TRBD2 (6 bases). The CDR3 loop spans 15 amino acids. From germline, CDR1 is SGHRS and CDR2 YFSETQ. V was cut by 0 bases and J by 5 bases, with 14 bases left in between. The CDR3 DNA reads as TGCGCCAGCAGCTTGGCCGGGATAGCGGCTGAGACCCAGTACTTC. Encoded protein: CASSLAGIAAETQYF.

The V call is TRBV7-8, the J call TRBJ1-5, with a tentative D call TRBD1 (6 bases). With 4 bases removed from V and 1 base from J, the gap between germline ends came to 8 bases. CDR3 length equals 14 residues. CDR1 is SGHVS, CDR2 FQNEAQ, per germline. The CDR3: CASSYDRSNQPQHF. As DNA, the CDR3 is TGTGCCAGCAGCTACGACAGGAGCAATCAGCCCCAGCATTTT.

CDR3: CASSRQGNEKLFF. The CDR3 DNA follows: TGCGCCAGCAGCAGGCAGGGGAATGAAAAACTGTTTTTT. The V and J genes are TRBV5-1 and TRBJ1-4; D may be TRBD1 (6 bases). Germline V gives CDR1 SGHRS, CDR2 YFSETQ. This CDR3 spans 13 amino acids. With 4 bases removed from V and 5 bases from J, the gap between germline ends came to 9 bases.

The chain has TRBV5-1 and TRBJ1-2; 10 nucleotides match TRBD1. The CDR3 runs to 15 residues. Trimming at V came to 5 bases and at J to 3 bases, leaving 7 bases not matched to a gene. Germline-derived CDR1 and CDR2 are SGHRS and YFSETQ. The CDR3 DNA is TGCGCCAGCAGTCAGACAGGGGGCGCGGACTATGGCTACACCTTC. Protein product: CASSQTGGADYGYTF.

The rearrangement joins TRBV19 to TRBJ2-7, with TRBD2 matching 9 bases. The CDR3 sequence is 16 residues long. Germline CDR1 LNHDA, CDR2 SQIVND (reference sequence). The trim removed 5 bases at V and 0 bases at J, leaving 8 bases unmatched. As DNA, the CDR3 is TGTGCCAGTAGTTCCACTAGCGGGTCGGACTCCTACGAGCAGTACTTC. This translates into CASSSTSGSDSYEQYF. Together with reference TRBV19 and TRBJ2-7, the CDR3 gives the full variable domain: DGGITQSPKYLFRKEGQNVTLSCEQNLNHDAMYWYRQDPGQGLRLIYYSQIVNDFQKGDIAEGYSVSREKKESFPLTVTSAQKNPTAFYLCASSSTSGSDSYEQYFGPGTRLTVT.

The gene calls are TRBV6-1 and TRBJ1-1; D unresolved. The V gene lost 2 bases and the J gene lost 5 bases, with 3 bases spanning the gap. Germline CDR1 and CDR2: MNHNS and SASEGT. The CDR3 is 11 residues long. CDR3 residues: CASSEPTEAFF. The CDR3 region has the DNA TGTGCCAGCAGTGAACCTACTGAAGCTTTCTTT.

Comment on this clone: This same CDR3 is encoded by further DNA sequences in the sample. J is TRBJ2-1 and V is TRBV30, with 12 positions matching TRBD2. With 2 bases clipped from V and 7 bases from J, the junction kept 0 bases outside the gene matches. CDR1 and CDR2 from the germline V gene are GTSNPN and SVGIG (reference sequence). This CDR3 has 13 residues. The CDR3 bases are TGTGCCTGGAGTACTAGCGGGGGGAATGAGCAGTTCTTC. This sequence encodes CAWSTSGGNEQFF.

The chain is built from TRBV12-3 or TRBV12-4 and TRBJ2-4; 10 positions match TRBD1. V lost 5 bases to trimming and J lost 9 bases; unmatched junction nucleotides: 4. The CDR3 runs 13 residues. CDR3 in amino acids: CASSTGQGSIQYF. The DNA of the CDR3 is TGTGCCAGCAGTACGGGACAGGGGTCCATTCAGTACTTC.

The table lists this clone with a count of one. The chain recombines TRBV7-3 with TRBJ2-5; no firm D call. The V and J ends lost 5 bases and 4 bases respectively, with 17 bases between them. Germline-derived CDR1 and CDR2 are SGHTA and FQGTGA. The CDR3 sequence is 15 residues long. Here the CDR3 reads CASSLNGMMGETQYF. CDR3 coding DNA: TGTGCCAGCAGCCTAAACGGCATGATGGGAGAGACCCAGTACTTC.

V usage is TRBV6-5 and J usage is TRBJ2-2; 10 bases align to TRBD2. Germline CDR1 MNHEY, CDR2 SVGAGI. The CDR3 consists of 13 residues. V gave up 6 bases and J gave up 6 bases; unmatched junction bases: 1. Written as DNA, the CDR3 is TGTGCCAGCAGAAGCGGGGGGGCCGGGGAGCTGTTTTTT. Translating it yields CASRSGGAGELFF.

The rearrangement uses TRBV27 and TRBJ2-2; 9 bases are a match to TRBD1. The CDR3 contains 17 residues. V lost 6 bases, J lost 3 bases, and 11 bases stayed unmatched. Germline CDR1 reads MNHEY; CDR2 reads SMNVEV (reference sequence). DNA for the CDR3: TGTGCCAGCAGGTCCCATCAGACAGGGGGGTACACCGGGGAGCTGTTTTTT. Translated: CASRSHQTGGYTGELFF.

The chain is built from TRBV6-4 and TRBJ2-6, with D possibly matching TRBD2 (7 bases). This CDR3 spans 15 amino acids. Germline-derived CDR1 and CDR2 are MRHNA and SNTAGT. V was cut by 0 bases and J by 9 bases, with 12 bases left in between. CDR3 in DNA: TGTGCCAGCAGTGACTCGACGGGGGGCGGCAACGTCCTGACTTTC. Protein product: CASSDSTGGGNVLTF.

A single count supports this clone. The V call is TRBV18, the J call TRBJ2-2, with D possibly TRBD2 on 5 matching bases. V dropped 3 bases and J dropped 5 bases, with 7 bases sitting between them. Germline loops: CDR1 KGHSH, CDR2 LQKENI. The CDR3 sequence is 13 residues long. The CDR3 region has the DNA TGTGCCAGCTCACCCTCGGGGACCGGGGAGCTGTTTTTT. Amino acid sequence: CASSPSGTGELFF.

CDR3 bases: TGTGCCAGCAGCTTCGGACAGGGGGCGGGCGACACTGAAGCTTTCTTT. This translates into CASSFGQGAGDTEAFF. The chain carries TRBV5-5 and TRBJ1-1; 11 bases are shared with TRBD1. V was clipped by 2 bases and J by 3 bases; unmatched bases: 6. This CDR3 is built from 16 residues. Germline V gives CDR1 SGHKS, CDR2 YYEKEE (reference sequence). Full variable domain (remainder filled in from reference TRBV5-5 and TRBJ1-1): DAGVTQSPTHLIKTRGQQVTLRCSPISGHKSVSWYQQVLGQGPQFIFQYYEKEERGRGNFPDRFSARQFPNYSSELNVNALLLGDSALYLCASSFGQGAGDTEAFFGQGTRLTVV.

This CDR3 is CASTPGAETYEQYF. DNA for the CDR3: TGTGCCAGCACTCCGGGGGCTGAAACCTACGAGCAGTACTTC. The V call is TRBV7-9, the J call TRBJ2-7; D tentatively reads TRBD1 or TRBD2 (6 bases each). CDR1 is SEHNR, CDR2 FQNEAQ, per germline (reference sequence). With 7 bases removed from V and 2 bases from J, the gap between germline ends came to 15 bases. This CDR3 has 14 residues.

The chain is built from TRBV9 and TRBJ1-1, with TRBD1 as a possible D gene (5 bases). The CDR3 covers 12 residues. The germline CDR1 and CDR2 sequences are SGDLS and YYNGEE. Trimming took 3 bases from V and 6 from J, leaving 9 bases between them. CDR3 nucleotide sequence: TGTGCCAGCAGCGCCTGGGGGTCTGAAGCTTTCTTT. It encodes CASSAWGSEAFF.

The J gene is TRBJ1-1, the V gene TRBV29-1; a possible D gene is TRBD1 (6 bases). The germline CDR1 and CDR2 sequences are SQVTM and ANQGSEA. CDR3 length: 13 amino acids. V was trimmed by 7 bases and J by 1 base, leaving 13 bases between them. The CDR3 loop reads CSGHREANTEAFF. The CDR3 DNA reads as TGCAGCGGGCACAGGGAGGCGAACACTGAAGCTTTCTTT. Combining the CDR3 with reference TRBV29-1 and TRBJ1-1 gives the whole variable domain SAVISQKPSRDICQRGTSLTIQCQVDSQVTMMFWYRQQPGQSLTLIATANQGSEATYESGFVIDKFPISRPNLTFSTLTVSNMSPEDSSIYLCSGHREANTEAFFGQGTRLTVV.

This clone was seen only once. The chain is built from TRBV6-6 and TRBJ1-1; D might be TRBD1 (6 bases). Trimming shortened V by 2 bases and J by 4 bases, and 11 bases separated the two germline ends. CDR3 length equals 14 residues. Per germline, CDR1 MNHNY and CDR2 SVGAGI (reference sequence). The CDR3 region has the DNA TGTGCCAGCAGTTACAGCCGGGGGCCCACTGAAGCTTTCTTT. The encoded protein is CASSYSRGPTEAFF.

Here the CDR3 reads CASSQAFRTGVPYEQYF. The CDR3, as DNA: TGCGCCAGCAGCCAAGCCTTTCGGACAGGGGTCCCGTACGAGCAGTACTTC. The V and J genes are TRBV4-1 and TRBJ2-7, with 9 bases fitting TRBD1. This CDR3 contains 17 residues. With 1 base clipped from V and 4 bases from J, the junction kept 11 bases outside the gene matches. CDR1 is MGHRA, CDR2 YSYEKL, per germline.

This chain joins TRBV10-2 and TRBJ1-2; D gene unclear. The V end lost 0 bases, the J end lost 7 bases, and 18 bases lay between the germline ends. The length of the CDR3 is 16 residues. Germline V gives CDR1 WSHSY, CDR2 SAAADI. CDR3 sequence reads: CASSESRNLGSGGYTF. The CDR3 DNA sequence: TGCGCCAGCAGTGAGTCGAGGAACCTGGGTTCGGGTGGCTACACCTTC.

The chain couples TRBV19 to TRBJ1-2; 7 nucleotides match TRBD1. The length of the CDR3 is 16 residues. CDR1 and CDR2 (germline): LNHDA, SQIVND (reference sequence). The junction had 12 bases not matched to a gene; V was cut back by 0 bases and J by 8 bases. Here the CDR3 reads CASSIDHRWTGRGYTF. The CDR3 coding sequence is TGTGCCAGTAGTATAGATCATCGGTGGACAGGCCGCGGCTACACCTTC.

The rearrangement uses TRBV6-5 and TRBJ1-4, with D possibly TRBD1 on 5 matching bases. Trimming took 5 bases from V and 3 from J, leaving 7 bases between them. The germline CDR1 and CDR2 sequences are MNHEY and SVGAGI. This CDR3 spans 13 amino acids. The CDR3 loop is CASSRQPNEKLFF. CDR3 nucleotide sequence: TGTGCCAGCAGTCGACAGCCTAATGAAAAACTGTTTTTT.

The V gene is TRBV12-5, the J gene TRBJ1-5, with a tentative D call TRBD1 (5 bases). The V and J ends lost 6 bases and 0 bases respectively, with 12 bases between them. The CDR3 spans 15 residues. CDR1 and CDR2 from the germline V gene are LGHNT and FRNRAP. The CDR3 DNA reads TGTGCTAGTGGCCCGGCGGGGCATAGCAATCAGCCCCAGCATTTT. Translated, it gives CASGPAGHSNQPQHF.

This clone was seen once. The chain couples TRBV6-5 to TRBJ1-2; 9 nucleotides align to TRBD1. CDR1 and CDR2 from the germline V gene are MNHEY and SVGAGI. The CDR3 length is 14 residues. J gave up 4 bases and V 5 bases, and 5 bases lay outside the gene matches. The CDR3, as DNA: TGTGCCAGCAGTCCGGGACAGGGTCGCTATGGCTACACCTTC. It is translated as CASSPGQGRYGYTF.

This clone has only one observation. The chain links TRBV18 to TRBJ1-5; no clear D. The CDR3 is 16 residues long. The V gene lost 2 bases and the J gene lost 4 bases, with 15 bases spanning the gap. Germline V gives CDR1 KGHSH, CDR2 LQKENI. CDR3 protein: CASSPVRRTGNQPQHF. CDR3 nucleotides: TGTGCCAGCTCACCAGTTCGGAGGACGGGTAATCAGCCCCAGCATTTT.

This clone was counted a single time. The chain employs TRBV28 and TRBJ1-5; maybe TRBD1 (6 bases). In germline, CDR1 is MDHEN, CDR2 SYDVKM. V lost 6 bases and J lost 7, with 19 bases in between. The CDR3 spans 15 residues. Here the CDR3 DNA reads TGTGCCAGCAGCCCAGCGGCAGGGGTGAACCAGCCCCAGCATTTT. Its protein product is CASSPAAGVNQPQHF.

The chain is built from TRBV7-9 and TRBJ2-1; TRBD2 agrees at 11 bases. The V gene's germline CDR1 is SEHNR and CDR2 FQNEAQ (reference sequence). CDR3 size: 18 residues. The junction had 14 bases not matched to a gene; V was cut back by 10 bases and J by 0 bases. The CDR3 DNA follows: TGTGCCATCCCGTTGGGACTAGCGGATTTGAGCTCCTACAATGAGCAGTTCTTC. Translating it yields CAIPLGLADLSSYNEQFF.